This entry features one T cell receptor (beta chain) sequence. Sequencing was performed with immunoSEQ multiplex PCR; in TCRdb, only in-frame clones are kept and a portion is missing. The sample records some 52,000 clones, roughly 87% being singletons. CDR3 length: 15 residues. The germline CDR1 and CDR2 sequences are MGHRA and YSYEKL. Trimming took 6 bases from V and 6 from J, leaving 17 bases between them. The data stem from a study of T cell responses to AZD1222 COVID-19 vaccine. This TCR was recovered from an adult who received the AZD1222 COVID-19 vaccine. The sequences come from peripheral blood, collected 28 days after the second AZD1222 dose. V and J are TRBV4-1 and TRBJ1-4; D not resolved. The DNA of the CDR3 is TGCGCCAGCAGTCGCGTGGAGGGTCGGTATGAAAAACTGTTTTTT. Translated: CASSRVEGRYEKLFF.